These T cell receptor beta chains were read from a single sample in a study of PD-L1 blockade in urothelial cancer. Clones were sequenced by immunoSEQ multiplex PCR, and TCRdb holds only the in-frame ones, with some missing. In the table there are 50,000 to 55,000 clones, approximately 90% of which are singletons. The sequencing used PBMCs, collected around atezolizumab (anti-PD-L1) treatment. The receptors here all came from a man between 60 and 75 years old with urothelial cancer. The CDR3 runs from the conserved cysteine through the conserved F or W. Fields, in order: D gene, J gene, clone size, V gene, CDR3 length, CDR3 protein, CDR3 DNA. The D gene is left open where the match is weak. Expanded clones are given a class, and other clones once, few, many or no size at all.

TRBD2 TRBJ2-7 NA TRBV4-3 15 CASSQVRTSFYEQYF TGCGCCAGCAGCCAAGTCAGGACTAGCTTCTACGAGCAGTACTTC
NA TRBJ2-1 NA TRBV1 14 CTSSQVKQPNEQFF TGCACCAGCAGCCAAGTTAAACAGCCCAATGAGCAGTTCTTC
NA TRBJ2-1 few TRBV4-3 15 CASSQGNGAYNEQFF TGCGCCAGCAGCCAAGGGAACGGGGCCTACAATGAGCAGTTCTTC
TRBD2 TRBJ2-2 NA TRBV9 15 CASSARGDNTGELFF TGTGCCAGCAGCGCGCGGGGGGACAACACCGGGGAGCTGTTTTTT
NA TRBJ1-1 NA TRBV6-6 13 CASRQGLNTEAFF TGTGCCAGCAGACAGGGTTTGAACACTGAAGCTTTCTTT
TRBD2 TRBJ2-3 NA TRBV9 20 CASSVVENPGLAGARSTQYF TGTGCCAGCAGCGTAGTGGAGAACCCCGGACTAGCGGGGGCCCGATCTACGCAGTATTTT
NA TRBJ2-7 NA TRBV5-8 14 CASSLSYSQGEQYF TGTGCCAGCAGCTTAAGCTACTCCCAGGGCGAGCAGTACTTC
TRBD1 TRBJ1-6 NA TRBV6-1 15 CASSDRQGRASPLHF TGTGCCAGCAGTGACCGACAGGGTCGAGCTTCACCCCTCCACTTT
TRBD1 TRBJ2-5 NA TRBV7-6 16 CASSRPRDSIQETQYF TGTGCCAGCAGCCGCCCCCGGGACAGTATCCAAGAGACCCAGTACTTC
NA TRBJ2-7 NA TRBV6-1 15 CASRRAQETKGEQYF TGTGCCAGCAGGAGAGCACAGGAAACTAAGGGCGAGCAGTACTTC
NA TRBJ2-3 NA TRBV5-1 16 CASIKGGGFPTDTQYF TGCGCCAGCATCAAGGGTGGCGGGTTTCCCACAGATACGCAGTATTTT
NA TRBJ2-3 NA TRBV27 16 CASSPPRGARTDTQYF TGTGCCAGCAGTCCCCCCCGGGGGGCTCGCACAGATACGCAGTATTTT
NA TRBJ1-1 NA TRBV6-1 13 CASSEVVDLEAFF TGTGCCAGCAGTGAAGTGGTGGACTTGGAAGCTTTCTTT
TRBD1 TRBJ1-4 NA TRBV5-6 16 CASSSLTDRVAEKLFF TGTGCCAGCAGCTCCTTAACGGACAGGGTTGCTGAAAAACTGTTTTTT
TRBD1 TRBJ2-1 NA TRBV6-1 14 CASRADLTGFEQFF TGTGCCAGCAGGGCCGACCTGACAGGGTTCGAGCAGTTCTTC
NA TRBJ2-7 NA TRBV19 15 CATQDVQGGSYEQYF TGTGCCACCCAAGACGTACAGGGTGGGTCCTACGAGCAGTACTTC
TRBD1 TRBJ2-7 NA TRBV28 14 CASNPGTVKYEQYF TGTGCCAGCAACCCCGGGACAGTAAAATACGAGCAGTACTTC
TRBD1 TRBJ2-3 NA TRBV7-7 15 CASSLTGASTDTQYF TGTGCCAGCAGCTTAACAGGGGCGAGCACAGATACGCAGTATTTT
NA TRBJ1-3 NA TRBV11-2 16 CASSFNAPSGGNTIYF TGTGCCAGCAGCTTCAACGCGCCTTCGGGAGGAAACACCATATATTTT
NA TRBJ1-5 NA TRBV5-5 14 CASSLNTGNQPQHF TGTGCCAGCAGCCTAAATACAGGCAATCAGCCCCAGCATTTT
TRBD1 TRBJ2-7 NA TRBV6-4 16 CASSNRGGTGTREQYF TGTGCCAGCAGTAACCGAGGAGGGACAGGGACCCGCGAGCAGTACTTC